This T cell receptor (beta chain) appears in the sequencing data of a study of T cells expressing NK-cell markers. Study in general: There were seven HCMV-seropositive donors and one seronegative donor among the eight sequenced. Broader study findings: Dominant NKG2C+ clonotypes accounted for about 1.0-8% of CD8+ T cells in about 6 donors. Whether expanded NKG2C+ T cell clones were HCMV-specific remained unclear.

As regards this clonotype: The antigen remains unidentified.

Generation of TCR beta cDNA was performed by 5'RACE template switching incorporating UMIs. TCRdb reprocessed the 5' RACE reads, keeping one entry per CDR3 protein, no DNA. The sample's table shows a few hundred thousand distinct CDR3 sequences. Germline CDR1 is LGHDT and CDR2 is YNNKEL (reference sequence). The CDR3 runs 15 residues. This receptor was obtained from a man aged 18-75 years in good health. Input material: blood T cells: a sorted CD56 or NKG2C T cell subset, CD4+ or CD8+ T cells, or bulk PBMC T cells (not recorded which). This chain connects TRBV3-1 to TRBJ1-1. The CDR3 region is CASSQDFGLNTEAFF.